Below are 15 T cell receptor beta chains sequenced from a single sample in a study of cytomegalovirus exposure and HLA in healthy donors. PCR used 60 Vbeta primers and 13 Jbeta primers. The repertoire was sequenced with immunoSEQ multiplex PCR; TCRdb's copy has only in-frame clones and lacks some. The data show 150,000 to 200,000 clones, around three quarters seen once. Source material: PBMCs. Receptors were obtained from a woman between 50 and 59 years old in good health and CMV-seronegative.

The chain employs TRBV7-2 and TRBJ2-5; TRBD2 matches 11 bases. The CDR3 totals 16 residues. Germline CDR1 is SGHTA and CDR2 is FQGNSA. Losses at the gene ends were 1 base for V and 4 bases for J; bases not matched to a gene: 5. The CDR3 loop reads CASSLGLAGGRETQYF. The CDR3 coding sequence is TGTGCCAGCAGCTTAGGGCTAGCGGGAGGAAGAGAGACCCAGTACTTC.

The gene calls are TRBV27 and TRBJ2-7; D not resolved. V was trimmed by 8 bases and J by 0 bases, leaving 17 bases between them. Germline CDR1 MNHEY, CDR2 SMNVEV (reference sequence). This CDR3 is built from 15 residues. The CDR3 reads CASSSVPVPSYEQYF. The CDR3 DNA follows: TGTGCCAGCTCCTCTGTCCCGGTTCCCTCCTACGAGCAGTACTTC.

About this clone itself: The same CDR3 can be traced to other DNA sequences in this sample. This chain connects TRBV28 to TRBJ2-7, with 8 positions matching TRBD1. Losses at the gene ends were 4 bases for V and 2 bases for J; bases not matched to a gene: 7. This CDR3 is 15 amino acids long. Germline V gene sequence: CDR1 MDHEN, CDR2 SYDVKM. The CDR3 coding sequence is TGTGCCAGCAGTTCGCCCGGGACAGGAGCCTACGAGCAGTACTTC. Its translation: CASSSPGTGAYEQYF.

In this sample, this clone turned up a few times. This chain uses TRBV5-1 with TRBJ2-7; 10 bases fit TRBD2. This CDR3 is built from 16 residues. Trimming removed 0 bases from V and 5 bases from J; junction bases left unmatched: 8. CDR1 and CDR2 (germline): SGHRS, YFSETQ. The CDR3 region is CASSLGSGGTQDEQYF. CDR3 nucleotide sequence: TGCGCCAGCAGCTTGGGTAGCGGGGGGACTCAAGACGAGCAGTACTTC.

The chain links TRBV4-3 to TRBJ1-3; 7 nucleotides agree with TRBD1. Germline V gives CDR1 LGHNA, CDR2 YSLEER. Trimming took 4 bases from V and 0 from J; bases not matched to a gene: 3. The CDR3 extends over 15 amino acids. For the CDR3, the DNA is TGCGCCAGCAGCCGAGACAGGGTCTCTGGAAACACCATATATTTT. Translated, it gives CASSRDRVSGNTIYF.

The rearrangement joins TRBV18 to TRBJ2-5; D gene uncertain. V was trimmed by 3 bases and J by 4 bases, leaving 6 bases between them. The CDR3 is made up of 12 amino acids. Germline V gene lookup returns CDR1 KGHSH and CDR2 LQKENI. The CDR3 DNA reads TGTGCCAGCTCACCCATCGGAGAGACCCAGTACTTC. Its translation: CASSPIGETQYF.

V and J are TRBV19 and TRBJ1-1, with 10 bases fitting TRBD1. There are 14 residues in the CDR3. J lost 3 bases, V lost 7 bases, and 5 bases had no gene match. CDR1 LNHDA and CDR2 SQIVND come from the germline V gene (reference sequence). The CDR3 nucleotides are TGTGCCAGTAAGCCGGACAGGGGGTACACTGAAGCTTTCTTT. Amino acids: CASKPDRGYTEAFF.

Written as DNA, the CDR3 is TGTGCCAGCTCACCAAACGGGAGTCCTGAAGCTTTCTTT. This encodes CASSPNGSPEAFF. The J gene is TRBJ1-1, the V gene TRBV18; D is unclear. The CDR3 is 13 amino acids. Per germline, CDR1 KGHSH and CDR2 LQKENI. V dropped 2 bases and J dropped 6 bases, with 10 bases sitting between them. The entire variable domain, with the rest obtained from reference TRBV18 and TRBJ1-1, is as follows: NAGVMQNPRHLVRRRGQEARLRCSPMKGHSHVYWYRQLPEEGLKFMVYLQKENIIDESGMPKERFSAEFPKEGPSILRIQQVVRGDSAAYFCASSPNGSPEAFFGQGTRLTVV.

V and J are TRBV18 and TRBJ2-7, with D possibly matching TRBD2 (6 bases). The CDR3 consists of 15 residues. CDR1 is KGHSH, CDR2 LQKENI, per germline. The V and J ends lost 3 bases and 0 bases respectively, with 12 bases between them. The CDR3 reads CASSPRDGSSYEQYF. CDR3 nucleotide sequence: TGTGCCAGCTCACCTCGCGACGGGAGCTCCTACGAGCAGTACTTC.

The chain links TRBV29-1 to TRBJ2-3; TRBD1 might be the D (5 bases). Trimming took 3 bases from V and 6 from J, leaving 16 bases between them. The CDR3 spans 14 residues. Germline CDR1 SQVTM, CDR2 ANQGSEA. The CDR3 reads CSVDGAGAPDTQYF. In DNA form, the CDR3 reads TGCAGCGTTGATGGCGCTGGGGCGCCGGATACGCAGTATTTT.

This clone was counted once. The genes are TRBV7-9 and TRBJ2-1, with 8 bases that match TRBD2. Germline V gene lookup returns CDR1 SEHNR and CDR2 FQNEAQ (reference sequence). The J segment lost 4 bases and the V segment lost 1 base, leaving 6 bases of the junction unmatched. This CDR3 has 16 amino acids. The CDR3 loop reads CASSLDLAGNYNEQFF. As DNA, the CDR3 is TGTGCCAGCAGCTTAGATTTAGCGGGGAATTACAATGAGCAGTTCTTC.

This chain joins TRBV28 and TRBJ2-7; D is ambiguous. Per germline, CDR1 MDHEN and CDR2 SYDVKM. CDR3 length equals 14 residues. Trimming cost V 10 bases and J 2 bases, with 18 bases left between them. CDR3: CATSLPMQAYEQYF. DNA for the CDR3: TGTGCCACCTCCCTTCCGATGCAGGCCTACGAGCAGTACTTC.

This clone occurred once. V usage is TRBV27 and J usage is TRBJ1-6; tentative D call: TRBD1 (6 bases). CDR1 is MNHEY, CDR2 SMNVEV, per germline (reference sequence). The ends were cut back, 4 bases at V and 0 bases at J, with 13 bases in the middle. The CDR3 runs 17 residues. The CDR3 coding sequence is TGTGCCAGCAGTTCCACAGGGTTAAGCTCCTATAATTCACCCCTCCACTTT. It yields the protein CASSSTGLSSYNSPLHF.

The rearrangement links TRBV13 to TRBJ2-2, with TRBD1 matching over 7 bases. CDR3 length equals 20 residues. CDR1 and CDR2 from the germline V gene are PRHDT and FYEKMQ (reference sequence). The V and J ends lost 5 bases and 7 bases, in that order; junction bases with no gene match: 25. CDR3 in amino acids: CASSPNPYTGAGPDGGELFF. CDR3 DNA sequence: TGTGCCAGCAGCCCCAACCCCTATACAGGGGCCGGCCCGGACGGCGGGGAGCTGTTTTTT.

The chain couples TRBV2 to TRBJ2-7, with TRBD2 matching over 8 bases. The V and J ends lost 7 bases and 5 bases, in that order; junction bases with no gene match: 7. This CDR3 comprises 13 residues. The germline V gene encodes CDR1 SNHLY and CDR2 FYNNEI. The CDR3 nucleotides are TGTGCCAGCAATCGGGAGGGGGGCCACGAGCAGTACTTC. It encodes CASNREGGHEQYF.